Listed here is a single T cell receptor beta chain. Its antigen is unknown. V was trimmed by 5 bases and J by 3 bases, leaving 5 bases between them. This CDR3 comprises 12 residues. Germline V gene sequence: CDR1 SGHAT, CDR2 FQNNGV. A linear amplification protocol produced the TCR libraries from roughly 550 ng of total RNA. TCRdb analysed the reads with MiXCR anew, one entry per CDR3 protein. The table records some 190,000 distinct CDR3 sequences, over 60% of them present only once. The data belong to a study of healthy donors' naive CD4 and CD8 T cells. Naive CD4+ cells were sorted as CD4+CD8-CD45RO-CD45RA+; naive CD8+ as CD8+CD4-CD45RA+CD27bright. Study-wide results and limits: CDR3 charge plus V and J genes appeared to account for about 13% of CD4/CD8 variance.

Sequenced: naive CD4+ and CD8+ T cells sorted from blood, pooled from several donors. J is TRBJ2-1 and V is TRBV11-2; D not resolved. The source of this sequence is a pool of human donors in good health; the sample pools cells from several healthy donors. This chain's CDR3 is CASSTFYNEQFF. CDR3 coding DNA: TGTGCCAGCAGCACTTTCTACAATGAGCAGTTCTTC.